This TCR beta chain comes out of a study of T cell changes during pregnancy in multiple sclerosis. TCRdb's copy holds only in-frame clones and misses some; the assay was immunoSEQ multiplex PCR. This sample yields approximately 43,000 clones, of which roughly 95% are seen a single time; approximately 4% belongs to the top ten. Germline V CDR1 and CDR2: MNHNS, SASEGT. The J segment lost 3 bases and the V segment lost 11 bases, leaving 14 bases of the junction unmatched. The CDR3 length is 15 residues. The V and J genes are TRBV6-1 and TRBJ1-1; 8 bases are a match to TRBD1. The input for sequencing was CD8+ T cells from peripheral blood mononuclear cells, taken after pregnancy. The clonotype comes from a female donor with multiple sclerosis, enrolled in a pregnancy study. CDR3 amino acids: CAARTGSILHTEAFF. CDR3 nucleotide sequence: TGTGCCGCCCGGACAGGGTCAATCCTCCACACTGAAGCTTTCTTT.